Following are 14 T cell receptor beta chains from one sample sequenced in a study of immune reconstitution after stem cell transplant in scleroderma. TCRdb ran MiXCR on the RT-PCR reads and lists one entry per CDR3 protein. There are 2,500 to 3,500 distinct CDR3 sequences in the sample; under 10% occur only once, and roughly 9.2% lies in the top ten. Collection of the sample occurred before or after autologous hematopoietic stem cell transplantation (not recorded which). The source is a female donor with systemic sclerosis.

Sample share makes this clonotype medium-sized. V and J are TRBV2 and TRBJ2-6, with D possibly TRBD2 on 5 matching bases. Germline CDR1 and CDR2: SNHLY and FYNNEI. The ends were cut back, 7 bases at V and 1 base at J, with 8 bases in the middle. This CDR3 has 14 residues. The CDR3, as DNA: TGTGCCAGCATTCGGGATTCTGGGGCCAACGTCCTGACTTTC. Translating gives CASIRDSGANVLTF.

This clonotype appeared a few times. J is TRBJ2-7 and V is TRBV5-5, with D possibly matching TRBD1 (5 bases). The germline CDR1 and CDR2 sequences are SGHKS and YYEKEE (reference sequence). There are 15 residues in the CDR3. V was pared by 0 bases and J by 0 bases, with 10 bases between. The CDR3 reads CASSLAGRASYEQYF. CDR3 sequence (DNA): TGTGCCAGCAGCTTGGCCGGCAGGGCCTCCTACGAGCAGTACTTC.

This clonotype was seen a handful of times. A much larger clone is a single base away; this may be a read error. The J gene is TRBJ1-5, the V gene TRBV19; D call uncertain. Germline lookup yields CDR1 LNHDA and CDR2 SQIVND (reference sequence). This CDR3 contains 10 residues. V was clipped by 8 bases and J by 11 bases, with 10 bases between them. CDR3 sequence (DNA): TGTGCCAGTGGCCCCTACGCCCAGCATTTT. Translation: CASGPYAQHF.

This clonotype ranks as medium-sized (0.01 to 0.1%). The chain has TRBV5-1 and TRBJ1-1, with 8 bases lining up with TRBD1. V shed 0 bases and J 3 bases; nucleotides not matched to a gene: 1. The V gene's germline CDR1 is SGHRS and CDR2 YFSETQ. CDR3 length: 14 residues. The CDR3 loop is CASSLDRGDTEAFF. The CDR3 coding sequence is TGCGCCAGCAGCTTGGACAGGGGGGACACTGAAGCTTTCTTT.

This clonotype is large (0.1 to 1%) in the sample. The V and J genes are TRBV20-1 and TRBJ1-1; D gene ambiguous. V lost 3 bases to trimming and J lost 0 bases, with 5 bases between them. CDR1 is DFQATT and CDR2 is SNEGSKA in the germline V gene (reference sequence). CDR3 size: 12 residues. The chain's CDR3 is CSARWLNTEAFF. The CDR3 DNA reads as TGCAGTGCTAGGTGGCTGAACACTGAAGCTTTCTTT.

Sample share makes this clonotype medium-sized. The rearrangement joins TRBV2 to TRBJ2-1, with 8 bases that match TRBD1. The germline CDR1 and CDR2 sequences are SNHLY and FYNNEI. V gave up 6 bases and J gave up 3 bases; unmatched junction bases: 7. The CDR3 contains 15 residues. The CDR3 is CASRGIGTGYNEQFF. The CDR3 coding sequence is TGTGCCAGCAGGGGGATTGGGACAGGCTACAATGAGCAGTTCTTC.

In its sample, this clonotype ranks as medium-sized. The gene calls are TRBV5-1 and TRBJ1-6; possibly TRBD1 for D (5 bases). CDR3 length: 15 amino acids. V was trimmed by 5 bases and J by 7 bases, leaving 16 bases between them. Germline values: CDR1 SGHRS, CDR2 YFSETQ. The CDR3 nucleotides are TGCGCCAGCAGACCCTCCGTAGGGGAGAATTCACCCCTCCACTTT. It yields the protein CASRPSVGENSPLHF.

This clonotype turned up a few times. The rearrangement joins TRBV29-1 to TRBJ2-3; TRBD2 agrees at 11 bases. This CDR3 comprises 18 residues. Germline lookup yields CDR1 SQVTM and CDR2 ANQGSEA. V trimming: 1 base; J trimming: 0 bases; junction bases outside the gene matches: 9. CDR3 protein: CSVEGASTSGGSTDTQYF. CDR3 in DNA: TGCAGCGTTGAAGGGGCATCTACTAGCGGGGGTAGCACAGATACGCAGTATTTT.

In this sample, this clonotype turned up a few times. The chain recombines TRBV5-1 with TRBJ2-7; D is unclear. Trimming removed 4 bases from V and 2 bases from J, with 13 bases in between. CDR3 size: 14 residues. Germline V lookup: CDR1 SGHRS, CDR2 YFSETQ. CDR3 loop: CASSTRPHAYEQYF. The CDR3 DNA sequence: TGCGCCAGCAGCACCCGTCCCCATGCCTACGAGCAGTACTTC.

This clonotype is medium-sized within its sample. This chain uses TRBV2 with TRBJ2-7; the D call may be TRBD1 or TRBD2 (5 bases each). The ends were cut back, 6 bases at V and 2 bases at J, with 14 bases in the middle. CDR1 SNHLY and CDR2 FYNNEI come from the germline V gene. This CDR3 contains 14 residues. CDR3 residues: CASSQGRAAYEQYF. CDR3 nucleotide sequence: TGTGCCAGCAGCCAGGGACGGGCAGCCTACGAGCAGTACTTC.

This clonotype is medium-sized by share. V and J are TRBV11-2 and TRBJ2-1; 8 bases map to TRBD1. Germline V gene lookup returns CDR1 SGHAT and CDR2 FQNNGV. The CDR3 extends over 14 amino acids. J gave up 8 bases and V 3 bases, and 6 bases lay outside the gene matches. The CDR3 DNA follows: TGTGCCAGCAGCTTGTGGCAGGGGGCCCATGAGCAGTTCTTC. Protein: CASSLWQGAHEQFF.

The V and J genes are TRBV20-1 and TRBJ2-3; 7 positions match TRBD1. Germline values: CDR1 DFQATT, CDR2 SNEGSKA (reference sequence). The CDR3 consists of 14 residues. CDR3 in amino acids: CRAQGVIATDTQYF. The CDR3 DNA follows: TGCAGGGCTCAGGGGGTGATAGCCACAGATACGCAGTATTTT.

V and J are TRBV7-3 and TRBJ2-1; possible D gene TRBD1, 6 bases. Germline V CDR1 and CDR2: SGHTA, FQGTGA. The CDR3 extends over 14 amino acids. Trimming pared 5 bases from V and 5 bases from J, leaving 13 bases between. The CDR3 DNA reads TGTGCCAGCAGCCCCGGGACACCTAACAATGAGCAGTTCTTC. Its translation is CASSPGTPNNEQFF.

The rearrangement uses TRBV27 and TRBJ1-2; a weak D match, TRBD1 (5 bases). The CDR3 contains 15 residues. Trimming removed 6 bases at V and 2 bases at J, with 16 bases between. Germline lookup yields CDR1 MNHEY and CDR2 SMNVEV (reference sequence). This chain's CDR3 is CASRPTPGANYGYTF. DNA of the CDR3: TGTGCCAGCAGACCGACCCCTGGGGCGAACTATGGCTACACCTTC.